This TCR beta chain stems from a study of human CD8 memory T cell subsets (dated by TCRdb to 2018 to 2021). Regarding the complete study: To assess how stem-like (TSTEM), progenitor exhausted-like (TPEX) and effector memory CD8+ T cell subsets are clonally related, the TCRbeta repertoires of these three subsets were compared. Over 5 donors each provided TSTEM, TPEX and effector memory subsets, from which TCRbeta repertoires were obtained.

A Human TCR Profiling Kit was used to prepare UMI-labeled 5' RACE TCRbeta libraries. The same number of PCR cycles was used to prepare all TCRbeta libraries in parallel. Turning to the authors' computational methods: The number of functional CDR3beta clonotypes in each TCRbeta library ranged from roughly 2,800 to 18,000. MIGEC 1.2.9 was used for UMI extraction and consensus assembly, with a minimum of three reads required per UMI. MiXCR 3.0.3 was used to extract the in-frame CDR3beta repertoires. Each sample was downsampled to 42,000 randomly selected UMIs before diversity metrics were computed in VDJtools 1.2.1. For the top 3,000 clones of each sample pair, the repertoire overlap metrics D, R and F2 were calculated in VDJtools. One entry per CDR3 protein sequence results from the TCRdb reprocessing of the reads, with DNA left out. The V and J calls follow TCRdb's processing rather than the paper's. In this sample's table one finds about 18,000 distinct CDR3 sequences. The top ten constitute less than 6% of the sample.

Beyond this particular receptor, the publication reports: Based on Chao1 estimates, TSTEM subsets appeared to have greater repertoire diversity than TPEX subsets, which could potentially reflect a broader range of specificities. Although both stem-like subsets shared clonotypes with effector memory cells, the overlap between TSTEM and TPEX repertoires was minimal, suggesting distinct antigen spectra for the TSTEM and TPEX subsets. Only TCRbeta chains were sequenced, and repertoire comparisons rested on a handful of donors tested with paired t-tests and Bonferroni correction. Similarly high normalized Shannon-Wiener diversity was shown by TSTEM and TPEX subsets, whereas comparatively lower diversity was seen in effector memory subsets.

Peripheral blood mononuclear cells were isolated from healthy donor buffy coats by density gradient separation. Negative magnetic separation using EasySep or MojoSort CD8+ T cell isolation kits was how the study enriched total CD8+ T cells. An RNeasy Mini Kit was used to extract total RNA from duplicate vials of roughly 150,000 sorted CD8+ T cells per subset. The PBMCs were used either fresh or after being cryopreserved in fetal bovine serum with about 10% DMSO. Fluorescence-activated cell sorting on a FACSAria III was used to sort the CD8+ T cell subsets to purity. The germline V gene provides CDR1 SQVTM and CDR2 ANQGSEA. The CDR3 contains 15 residues, cysteine and phenylalanine counted. No DNA appears here. Points on this clonotype: The specificity of this receptor is unknown.

The sequence was collected from a human donor in good health. The chain employs TRBV29-1 and TRBJ2-2; TCRdb lists TRBD2, though no DNA is available to test this call. The specimen was CD8+ T cells from PBMCs. CDR3 reads: CSVAKGSRAPGELFF.